A selection of T cell receptor beta chains follows, all from one sample in a study of CD4 T cells in relation to SARS-CoV-2 and coronaviruses. The method was immunoSEQ multiplex PCR; TCRdb's version includes in-frame clones alone and lacks a portion of them. The profile shows about 22,000 clones, about 70% of them singletons. No antigens are known for them. The sequencing input was CD4+ T cells from PBMCs, cultured in vitro. Receptors originate from a human donor in good health. Both conserved end residues are part of each CDR3. D genes are given only for firm matches. Where a row states a size, it is once, few, many or the class of an expanded clone; other rows omit it.

v_call	clone_size	d_call	j_call	cdr3_nt	cdr3_aa
TRBV29-1	-	TRBD1	TRBJ2-7	TGCAGCGTTGGATTAGGACAGGGGGCCTACGAGCAGTACTTC	CSVGLGQGAYEQYF
TRBV7-9	few	-	TRBJ1-3	TGTGCCAGCAGCACCAACAGGGCTGGAAACACCATATATTTT	CASSTNRAGNTIYF
TRBV9	-	-	TRBJ2-1	TGTGCCAGCAGCGCCCGACTGGCCGCCGGGGAGCAGTTCTTC	CASSARLAAGEQFF
TRBV30	few	-	TRBJ1-2	TGTGCCTGGAGTGCGGTCCTAAACTATGGCTACACCTTC	CAWSAVLNYGYTF
TRBV5-5	-	-	TRBJ1-6	TGTGCCAGCAGCGACAACCGGGACTTCAATTCACCCCTCCACTTT	CASSDNRDFNSPLHF
TRBV4-3	-	-	TRBJ2-2	TGCGCCAGCAGCCAAGACCCCCCGGTAGGACTGAACACCGGGGAGCTGTTTTTT	CASSQDPPVGLNTGELFF
TRBV29-1	-	-	TRBJ2-5	TGCAGCTTGGGGGGAGAAGAGACCCAGTACTTC	CSLGGEETQYF
TRBV7-2	-	-	TRBJ1-2	TGTGCCAGCAGCTCCCCGCCAGGCTCCTATGGCTACACCTTC	CASSSPPGSYGYTF
TRBV7-2	-	-	TRBJ1-2	TGTGCCAGCAGCTCGTCAACAAGGGGGGGCTACACCTTC	CASSSSTRGGYTF
TRBV4-1	-	-	TRBJ1-5	TGCGCCAGCAGCCAAGCGGGTGGCAATCAGCCCCAGCATTTT	CASSQAGGNQPQHF
TRBV14	-	TRBD2	TRBJ2-5	TGTGCCAGCAGCCGAGGGACTAGCGGGATAGAGACCCAGTACTTC	CASSRGTSGIETQYF
TRBV4-3	few	-	TRBJ2-7	TGCGCCAGCAGCCAAGATAGGGGCTACGAGCAGTACTTC	CASSQDRGYEQYF
TRBV12-3/TRBV12-4	-	-	TRBJ1-2	TGTGCCAGCAGTCCGCCCCACTATGATGGCTACACCTTC	CASSPPHYDGYTF
TRBV12-3/TRBV12-4	-	-	TRBJ1-4	TGTGCCAGCAGTTCGCGGGGGCGGGTTTTGTTTTTT	CASSSRGRVLFF
TRBV28	once	-	TRBJ1-2	TGTGCCAGCAGCCCTTCGGGGTACGGCTACACCTTC	CASSPSGYGYTF
TRBV7-9	-	-	TRBJ1-3	TGTGCCAGCAGCTTCGCCGAGGCGCTGGGAAACACCATATATTTT	CASSFAEALGNTIYF
TRBV5-4	few	TRBD1	TRBJ1-3	TGTGCCAGCAGCTTGACAGGGGGCTCTGGAAACACCATATATTTT	CASSLTGGSGNTIYF